Below, one TCR beta chain is given with its context. This CDR3 is 17 amino acids long. The germline V gene has CDR1 SGHAT and CDR2 FQNNGV. With 2 bases clipped from V and 1 base from J, the junction kept 11 bases outside the gene matches. The data were taken from a study of shared clonotypes between healthy human individuals. Assay execution proceeded at the deep level. The repertoire was sequenced with immunoSEQ multiplex PCR; TCRdb's copy has only in-frame clones and lacks some. This table holds approximately 99,000 clones, about 63% found once. The TCR sequence derives from a woman aged 25 to 39 in good health. The V and J genes are TRBV11-2 and TRBJ2-7, with TRBD2 identical over 7 bases. Sequencing input: memory CD8+ T cells sorted from blood. Noted subset: CD45RO+ cells pooled with CCR7-negative TemRA cells. The CDR3 sequence is CASSLHRRGRVSYEQYF. The CDR3 DNA is TGTGCCAGCAGCTTACACCGCCGGGGGAGGGTATCCTACGAGCAGTACTTC. Complete variable domain (other parts from reference TRBV11-2 and TRBJ2-7): EAGVAQSPRYKIIEKRQSVAFWCNPISGHATLYWYQQILGQGPKLLIQFQNNGVVDDSQLPKDRFSAERLKGVDSTLKIQPAKLEDSAVYLCASSLHRRGRVSYEQYFGPGTRLTVT.